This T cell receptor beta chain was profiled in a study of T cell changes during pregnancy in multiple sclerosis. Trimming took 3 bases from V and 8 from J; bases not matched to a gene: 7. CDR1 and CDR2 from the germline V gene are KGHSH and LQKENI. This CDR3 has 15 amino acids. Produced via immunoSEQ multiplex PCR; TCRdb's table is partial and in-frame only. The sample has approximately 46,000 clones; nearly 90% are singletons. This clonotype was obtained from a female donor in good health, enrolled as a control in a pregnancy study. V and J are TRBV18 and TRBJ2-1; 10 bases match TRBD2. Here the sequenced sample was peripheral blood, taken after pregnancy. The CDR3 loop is CASSPPSGRGHEQFF. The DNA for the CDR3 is TGTGCCAGCTCACCGCCTAGCGGGAGAGGTCATGAGCAGTTCTTC.